This T cell receptor (beta chain) was retrieved from a study of identical twins. TCRdb used MiXCR to reprocess the 5' RACE reads, holding one entry per CDR3 protein. In the table there are about 900,000 distinct CDR3 sequences, 9% to 15% of which are singletons. Findings of the study overall: Compared with unrelated sharing, twin-shared out-of-frame alpha sequences had more low-probability sequences. Possibly, invariant MAIT and iNKT cells partly confounded zero-insertion analyses. Clonotypes of the beta chain that were abundant in cord blood carried fewer insertions (memory repertoires showed none).

Comments on this clonotype: Its antigen is undetermined.

The CDR3 loop spans 16 amino acids. Germline V gives CDR1 LGHDT, CDR2 YNNKEL (reference sequence). With V trimmed by 0 bases and J by 5 bases, 3 bases remained unmatched. This same sample was also part of a study on yellow fever vaccine responses in identical twins. That work adds: Twins' T cell vaccine responses reportedly looked partly convergent, partly personalized.

The receptor was isolated from a woman between 18 and 29 years old in good health. The chain carries TRBV3-1 and TRBJ2-1; 11 bases match TRBD2. Sample: PBMCs. CDR3 DNA sequence: TGTGCCAGCAGCCAAGAATTACTAGCGGGAGACAATGAGCAGTTCTTC. It translates to CASSQELLAGDNEQFF.